The 28 T cell receptor beta chains in this list originate from one sample, sequenced in a study of PD-L1 blockade in urothelial cancer (dated by TCRdb to the late 2010s). This specimen's time point label, per the study, means: peripheral blood 6 weeks after treatment start. The receptor library was made with the immunoSEQ multiplex PCR assay. Entries here come from immuneACCESS through TCRdb and include only in-frame sequences with V and J called. Some clones fail to appear in such tables; in the studies checked, an unresolved V gene covers under half of the shortfall, and the cause of the remainder is unknown. The sample includes around 69,000 clones, with 75% to 95% observed a single time. The ten largest account for around 0.87% of the sample. Source: PBMCs, taken around atezolizumab (anti-PD-L1) treatment. These receptors were collected from a woman aged 80 or older with urothelial cancer.

The chain employs TRBV5-1 and TRBJ1-2; tentative D call: TRBD1 (5 bases). Germline assignment: CDR1 SGHRS and CDR2 YFSETQ. CDR3 length: 14 residues. Trimming shortened V by 4 bases and J by 4 bases, and 14 bases separated the two germline ends. The CDR3 sequence is CASSQSGTAYGYTF. CDR3 DNA sequence: TGCGCCAGCAGCCAAAGCGGGACTGCCTATGGCTACACCTTC.

The chain joins TRBV27 to TRBJ2-1; D unresolved. Germline values: CDR1 MNHEY, CDR2 SMNVEV (reference sequence). The V and J ends lost 0 bases and 4 bases respectively, with 13 bases between them. This CDR3 comprises 16 residues. CDR3 protein: CASSLSGRFQYNEQFF. The CDR3 nucleotides are TGTGCCAGCAGTTTATCCGGCAGGTTCCAGTACAATGAGCAGTTCTTC.

The CDR3 coding sequence is TGTGCCAGCAGCCCCGGGACTACCAATGAGCAGTTCTTC. Its protein is CASSPGTTNEQFF. J is TRBJ2-1 and V is TRBV11-1; 7 bases agree with TRBD2. The CDR3 consists of 13 residues. Germline V gene lookup returns CDR1 SGHAT and CDR2 FQDESV (reference sequence). Trimming took 5 bases from V and 6 from J; bases not matched to a gene: 4.

The chain employs TRBV19 and TRBJ2-3, with D possibly TRBD1 on 6 matching bases. The V gene lost 5 bases and the J gene lost 11 bases, with 17 bases spanning the gap. This CDR3 comprises 13 residues. Per the germline V gene, CDR1 is LNHDA and CDR2 is SQIVND (reference sequence). The DNA of the CDR3 is TGTGCCAGTAGTGAACCCCGGGACACGGGGCAGTATTTT. This encodes CASSEPRDTGQYF.

The V call is TRBV28, the J call TRBJ1-5, with TRBD1 matching 8 bases. The length of the CDR3 is 16 residues. CDR1 MDHEN and CDR2 SYDVKM come from the germline V gene. V lost 2 bases and J lost 1; bases outside the gene matches: 4. The CDR3 DNA reads TGTGCCAGCAGTTTAGCAGGGGGCGGGAGCAATCAGCCCCAGCATTTT. Its protein is CASSLAGGGSNQPQHF.

The chain combines TRBV6-1 with TRBJ1-4; TRBD1 is a possible D gene (5 bases). V shed 10 bases and J shed 8 bases, with 20 bases lying between them. Germline loops: CDR1 MNHNS, CDR2 SASEGT. The CDR3 has 14 residues. The CDR3, as DNA: TGTGCCACCAGATCCGGGGCGCGGGGGGAAAAACTGTTTTTT. Translation gives CATRSGARGEKLFF.

This chain connects TRBV27 to TRBJ2-1; 10 bases agree with TRBD2. Trimming removed 9 bases from V and 4 bases from J; junction bases left unmatched: 6. CDR3 length: 14 amino acids. The germline V gene has CDR1 MNHEY and CDR2 SMNVEV (reference sequence). The DNA of the CDR3 is TGTGCCAGTGGCGGACTAGCGGTATACAATGAGCAGTTCTTC. This codes for CASGGLAVYNEQFF.

V gene TRBV2 combines with J gene TRBJ1-2; 7 bases are shared with TRBD1. The CDR3 has 15 amino acids. V lost 0 bases and J lost 4; bases outside the gene matches: 5. Germline V gives CDR1 SNHLY, CDR2 FYNNEI. The CDR3 spells CASSEAPGQTYGYTF. CDR3 nucleotide sequence: TGTGCCAGCAGTGAAGCACCGGGACAGACCTATGGCTACACCTTC.

The V and J genes are TRBV9 and TRBJ2-5, with 7 bases identical to TRBD1. The germline gives CDR1 SGDLS, CDR2 YYNGEE. Trimming removed 2 bases from V and 1 base from J; junction bases left unmatched: 8. The CDR3 is made up of 16 amino acids. The CDR3 nucleotides read TGTGCCAGCAGCGTCGGGGACAGCAGCTTCCAAGAGACCCAGTACTTC. This gives the protein CASSVGDSSFQETQYF.

This clone was seen a handful of times. V gene TRBV6-6 combines with J gene TRBJ2-4; the D gene is possibly TRBD1 (5 bases). Trimming pared 7 bases from V and 0 bases from J, leaving 16 bases between. CDR1 is MNHNY and CDR2 is SVGAGI in the germline V gene (reference sequence). The CDR3 contains 16 residues. CDR3 sequence reads: CASTQDSSIAKNIQYF. The CDR3 coding sequence is TGTGCCAGCACCCAAGACAGCTCTATAGCCAAAAACATTCAGTACTTC.

The chain uses TRBV6-1 and TRBJ1-1; the D gene is possibly TRBD1 (5 bases). The germline gives CDR1 MNHNS, CDR2 SASEGT. This CDR3 spans 14 amino acids. V was pared by 3 bases and J by 6 bases, with 14 bases between. This chain's CDR3 is CASSDPNRSSEAFF. In DNA, the CDR3 is TGTGCCAGCAGTGATCCCAACAGGTCGTCTGAAGCTTTCTTT.

The rearrangement links TRBV9 to TRBJ2-7; 8 bases are shared with TRBD1. V shed 1 base and J 0 bases; nucleotides not matched to a gene: 6. In germline, CDR1 is SGDLS, CDR2 YYNGEE. The CDR3 is made up of 16 amino acids. CDR3 in amino acids: CASSVQDRVSSYEQYF. The CDR3 DNA sequence: TGTGCCAGCAGCGTACAGGACAGGGTGAGCTCCTACGAGCAGTACTTC.

The V call is TRBV9, the J call TRBJ2-1, with TRBD1 matching over 9 bases. Germline CDR1 is SGDLS and CDR2 is YYNGEE. Trimming cost V 4 bases and J 2 bases; bases outside gene matches: 7. CDR3 length equals 16 residues. The CDR3 nucleotides read TGTGCCAGCAGCCCGACAGGACAGGGGACCTACAATGAGCAGTTCTTC. Its translation: CASSPTGQGTYNEQFF.

DNA for the CDR3: TGTGCCAGCAGCGTAGGTCCCAACAGCTGGAATCAGCCCCAGCATTTT. Amino acid sequence: CASSVGPNSWNQPQHF. The V call is TRBV9, the J call TRBJ1-5; no clear D gene. Germline-derived CDR1 and CDR2 are SGDLS and YYNGEE. V was pared by 0 bases and J by 4 bases, with 14 bases between. This CDR3 has 16 residues.

V and J are TRBV19 and TRBJ2-3; 7 nucleotides line up with TRBD2. Per the germline V gene, CDR1 is LNHDA and CDR2 is SQIVND (reference sequence). This CDR3 comprises 15 residues. The V and J ends lost 3 bases and 2 bases, in that order; junction bases with no gene match: 5. As DNA, the CDR3 is TGTGCCAGTAGTATTTCGGGAGGACCCACAGATACGCAGTATTTT. It codes for CASSISGGPTDTQYF.

The chain recombines TRBV6-1 with TRBJ1-5; D perhaps matches TRBD1 (5 bases). Trimming shortened V by 0 bases and J by 4 bases, and 7 bases separated the two germline ends. CDR1 is MNHNS and CDR2 is SASEGT in the germline V gene. The CDR3 is made up of 14 amino acids. CDR3 sequence: CASSEAAGNQPQHF. The CDR3 DNA reads TGTGCCAGCAGTGAAGCGGCAGGGAATCAGCCCCAGCATTTT.

The chain recombines TRBV28 with TRBJ1-2; D ambiguous. CDR1 and CDR2 from the germline V gene are MDHEN and SYDVKM. V lost 6 bases, J lost 8 bases, and 10 bases lay in between. The CDR3 sequence is 11 residues long. DNA for the CDR3: TGTGCCAGCAGACCCCTATCCGGCTACACCTTC. Encoded protein: CASRPLSGYTF.

CDR3 protein: CATQGALRSEAFF. CDR3 nucleotides: TGTGCCACGCAGGGGGCGCTTAGGTCTGAAGCTTTCTTT. The chain is built from TRBV28 and TRBJ1-1, with 8 bases lining up with TRBD1. The germline gives CDR1 MDHEN, CDR2 SYDVKM. Trimming at V came to 10 bases and at J to 6 bases, leaving 10 bases not matched to a gene. The CDR3 totals 13 residues.

The CDR3 DNA sequence: TGTGCCAGCAGTGAAGAATTTAGGGGATGGAGCAATCAGCCCCAGCATTTT. Amino acids: CASSEEFRGWSNQPQHF. The genes are TRBV6-1 and TRBJ1-5, with TRBD1 as a possible D gene (5 bases). Trimming pared 1 base from V and 1 base from J, leaving 14 bases between. Germline-derived CDR1 and CDR2 are MNHNS and SASEGT. The CDR3 loop spans 17 amino acids.

The chain uses TRBV5-4 and TRBJ1-2, with 9 bases identical to TRBD1. The germline V gene encodes CDR1 SGHNT and CDR2 YYREEE (reference sequence). The J segment lost 8 bases and the V segment lost 5 bases, leaving 4 bases of the junction unmatched. The CDR3 runs to 12 residues. CDR3 sequence (DNA): TGTGCCAGCAGGGAACAGGGGGCCGGCTACACCTTC. Translation: CASREQGAGYTF.

This clone was seen a single time. The chain joins TRBV5-1 to TRBJ2-1; 8 positions agree with TRBD2. The germline V gene encodes CDR1 SGHRS and CDR2 YFSETQ. CDR3 size: 15 residues. The V gene end was trimmed by 6 bases and the J gene end by 3 bases; junction bases not matched to a gene: 8. The CDR3 DNA is TGCGCCAGCAACCCCGGGGGGGGCTACTACAATGAGCAGTTCTTC. This codes for CASNPGGGYYNEQFF.

The chain joins TRBV10-2 to TRBJ1-3, with 7 bases fitting TRBD1. In germline, CDR1 is WSHSY, CDR2 SAAADI. CDR3 length: 16 amino acids. Trimming at V came to 2 bases and at J to 0 bases, leaving 4 bases not matched to a gene. DNA of the CDR3: TGCGCCAGCAGTGAGATGGACAGGAGCTCTGGAAACACCATATATTTT. Protein sequence: CASSEMDRSSGNTIYF.

The chain has TRBV11-2 and TRBJ2-1; TRBD2 aligns across 9 bases. The CDR3 is 16 residues long. Looked up from germline, CDR1 is SGHAT and CDR2 is FQNNGV. Unmatched junction bases numbered 8, after V lost 0 bases and J lost 8 bases. In DNA form, the CDR3 reads TGTGCCAGCAGCTTAGAGGGCGGGAGGGCCGGCCATGAGCAGTTCTTC. Its protein product is CASSLEGGRAGHEQFF. Drawing the rest from reference TRBV11-2 and TRBJ2-1, the complete variable domain is EAGVAQSPRYKIIEKRQSVAFWCNPISGHATLYWYQQILGQGPKLLIQFQNNGVVDDSQLPKDRFSAERLKGVDSTLKIQPAKLEDSAVYLCASSLEGGRAGHEQFFGPGTRLTVL.

In its sample, this clone was seen a few times. The V and J genes are TRBV6-1 and TRBJ1-4, with D uncertain. CDR3 length: 15 residues. CDR1 and CDR2 from the germline V gene are MNHNS and SASEGT. V was pared by 5 bases and J by 0 bases, with 10 bases between. The CDR3 region is CASSSRVATNEKLFF. The CDR3, as DNA: TGTGCCAGCAGTTCCCGAGTTGCAACTAATGAAAAACTGTTTTTT.

V usage is TRBV11-2 and J usage is TRBJ2-1; 8 nucleotides align to TRBD2. The CDR3 is 12 residues long. The junction had 3 bases not matched to a gene; V was cut back by 4 bases and J by 10 bases. Germline CDR1 is SGHAT and CDR2 is FQNNGV. CDR3 coding DNA: TGTGCCAGCAGCTCCACTAGCGGAGAGCAGTTCTTC. It specifies CASSSTSGEQFF.

The chain employs TRBV28 and TRBJ2-5; 10 bases map to TRBD2. The CDR3 sequence is 15 residues long. The ends lost 11 bases at V and 1 base at J; junction bases unmatched: 10. Germline V gives CDR1 MDHEN, CDR2 SYDVKM. The CDR3 DNA follows: TGTGCCGGGTCCCTAGCGGGAGACCCCCAAGAGACCCAGTACTTC. It codes for CAGSLAGDPQETQYF. The variable domain in full, with the rest retrieved from reference TRBV28 and TRBJ2-5, is DVKVTQSSRYLVKRTGEKVFLECVQDMDHENMFWYRQDPGLGLRLIYFSYDVKMKEKGDIPEGYSVSREKKERFSLILESASTNQTSMYLCAGSLAGDPQETQYFGPGTRLLVL.

The chain carries TRBV15 and TRBJ1-2, with 12 bases fitting TRBD1. This CDR3 spans 15 amino acids. Germline CDR1 LNHNV, CDR2 YYDKDF (reference sequence). With 3 bases clipped from V and 4 bases from J, the junction kept 3 bases outside the gene matches. The CDR3 coding sequence is TGTGCCACCAGCAGCGGGGACAGGGGGCCCTATGGCTACACCTTC. This gives the protein CATSSGDRGPYGYTF.

This chain joins TRBV5-1 and TRBJ2-2; 8 bases line up with TRBD2. This CDR3 is built from 15 residues. Germline V gene sequence: CDR1 SGHRS, CDR2 YFSETQ. Trimming cost V 2 bases and J 6 bases; bases outside gene matches: 6. The CDR3 DNA follows: TGCGCCAGCAGCTTTAGCGGGGCTACCTCCGGGGAGCTGTTTTTT. Amino acid sequence: CASSFSGATSGELFF. Together with reference TRBV5-1 and TRBJ2-2, the CDR3 gives the full variable domain: KAGVTQTPRYLIKTRGQQVTLSCSPISGHRSVSWYQQTPGQGLQFLFEYFSETQRNKGNFPGRFSGRQFSNSRSEMNVSTLELGDSALYLCASSFSGATSGELFFGEGSRLTVL.